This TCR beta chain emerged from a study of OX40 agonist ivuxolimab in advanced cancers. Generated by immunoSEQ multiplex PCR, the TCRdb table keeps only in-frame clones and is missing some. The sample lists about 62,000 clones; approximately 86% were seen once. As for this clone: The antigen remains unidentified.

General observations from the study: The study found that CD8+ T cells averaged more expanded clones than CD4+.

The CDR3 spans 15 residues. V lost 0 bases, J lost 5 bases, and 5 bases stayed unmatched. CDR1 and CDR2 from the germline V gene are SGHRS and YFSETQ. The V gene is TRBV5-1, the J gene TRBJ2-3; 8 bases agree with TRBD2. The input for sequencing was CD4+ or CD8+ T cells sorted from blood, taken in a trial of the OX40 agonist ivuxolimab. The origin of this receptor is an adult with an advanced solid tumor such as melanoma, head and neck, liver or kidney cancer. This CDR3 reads CASSLEGGGLDTQYF. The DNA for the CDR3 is TGCGCCAGCAGCTTGGAAGGCGGGGGGTTAGATACGCAGTATTTT.